This T cell receptor (beta chain) originates from a study of CD8 T cells in ankylosing spondylitis. Study conclusions and caveats: Matched ankylosing spondylitis synovial fluid reportedly contained a significantly enriched population of disease-linked clones.

This clonotype was observed a few times. Its target is unknown. A single record per CDR3 protein comes from TCRdb applying MiXCR to the 5' RACE reads. This table holds about 360,000 distinct CDR3 sequences, roughly 15% found once. This CDR3 spans 16 amino acids. With 0 bases removed from V and 6 bases from J, the gap between germline ends came to 15 bases. The V gene's germline CDR1 is SGHRS and CDR2 YFSETQ. Sequenced material: blood, either unsorted or a sorted T cell fraction (not recorded which). This chain joins TRBV5-1 and TRBJ2-2, with a weak D call TRBD2 (7 bases). This receptor was taken from a male donor with ankylosing spondylitis or in good health (not recorded which). The CDR3 here is CASSLASRGGAGELFF. As DNA, the CDR3 is TGCGCCAGCAGCTTGGCCAGCAGGGGAGGGGCCGGGGAGCTGTTTTTT.